This TCR beta chain was obtained from a study of cytomegalovirus exposure and HLA in healthy donors. The study ran its PCR with 60 Vbeta and 13 Jbeta primers. Here immunoSEQ multiplex PCR was the method, and the copy in TCRdb shows in-frame clones only, minus some. The repertoire holds under 200,000 clones, with nearly 80% as singletons. As for this clone: The target antigen is unknown.

Notes on the study in general: Analysis was carried out at a later point, and it linked a missense DCLRE1C variant to TCR beta V- and J-gene trimming. TCR beta chains numbering about 160 were designated cytomegalovirus-associated.

The germline V and J ends were trimmed by 0 bases and 8 bases, with 6 bases remaining between them. This CDR3 comprises 12 residues. Germline V gene sequence: CDR1 SGHDT, CDR2 YYEEEE. Specimen: PBMCs. The V gene is TRBV5-6, the J gene TRBJ2-4; D possibly corresponds to TRBD1 (6 bases). The sequence came from a man aged 50 to 60 in good health and CMV-seropositive. DNA for the CDR3: TGTGCCAGCAGCTTGGGGACAGACATTCAGTACTTC. Translation: CASSLGTDIQYF. Full variable domain (outside the CDR3, taken from reference TRBV5-6 and TRBJ2-4): DAGVTQSPTHLIKTRGQQVTLRCSPKSGHDTVSWYQQALGQGPQFIFQYYEEEERQRGNFPDRFSGHQFPNYSSELNVNALLLGDSALYLCASSLGTDIQYFGAGTRLSVL.